This T cell receptor beta chain is from a study of neurological immune-mediated disorders. This clonotype was counted ten times or more. This CDR3 contains 14 residues. The V gene's germline CDR1 is LGHNA and CDR2 YNFKEQ. With 0 bases removed from V and 4 bases from J, the gap between germline ends came to 9 bases. TCRdb passed the 5' RACE reads through MiXCR, listing each CDR3 protein once. The sample includes about 52,000 distinct CDR3 sequences, around 4% of them seen just once. The clonotype comes from a man aged 60 to 69 with multiple sclerosis. The J gene is TRBJ2-5, the V gene TRBV4-2; D is unresolved. The sample taken for sequencing was PBMCs. The CDR3 coding sequence is TGTGCCAGCAGCCAAGATCCGGCTTCAGAGACCCAGTACTTC. Its translation is CASSQDPASETQYF.